The 21 T cell receptor beta chains below come from one sample, sequenced in a study of EBV T-cell therapy then PD-1 blockade in nasopharyngeal carcinoma. Their specific antigens are unknown. Stated treatment: AdE1-LMPpoly-expanded autologous EBV-specific T-cell therapy followed by anti-PD-1 nivolumab. Sequencing used immunoSEQ multiplex PCR; TCRdb keeps in-frame clones, though not all of them. Of over 15,000 clones in the sample, more than 70% were seen once. Sequenced here: CD8+ T cells from blood, sampled around day 30 from a patient whose treatment included autologous EBV-specific T cells and nivolumab. The source is a man aged 35-49 years with nasopharyngeal carcinoma.

V is TRBV7-9 and J is TRBJ2-5; the D is unclear. Germline V CDR1 and CDR2: SEHNR, FQNEAQ (reference sequence). V gave up 2 bases and J gave up 1 base, with 5 bases separating them. This CDR3 contains 13 residues. The CDR3 DNA reads as TGTGCCAGCAGCTTAATATCCCAAGAGACCCAGTACTTC. It yields the protein CASSLISQETQYF.

V usage is TRBV25-1 and J usage is TRBJ1-1; D gene uncertain. Germline V gives CDR1 MGHDK, CDR2 SYGVNS. The CDR3 is 11 residues long. Trimming removed 5 bases from V and 5 bases from J, with 6 bases in between. The CDR3 here is CASSRGTEAFF. CDR3 DNA sequence: TGTGCCAGCAGTCGAGGGACTGAAGCTTTCTTT.

CDR3 sequence reads: CASSPTGTASYNEQFF. CDR3 in DNA: TGTGCCAGCAGCCCCACCGGGACCGCGAGCTACAATGAGCAGTTCTTC. The chain links TRBV28 to TRBJ2-1; the D gene could be TRBD1 or TRBD2 (5 bases each). V was shortened by 6 bases and J by 3 bases, with 18 bases between the two germline ends. The CDR3 contains 16 residues. Germline CDR1 is MDHEN and CDR2 is SYDVKM. Drawing the rest from reference TRBV28 and TRBJ2-1, the complete variable domain is DVKVTQSSRYLVKRTGEKVFLECVQDMDHENMFWYRQDPGLGLRLIYFSYDVKMKEKGDIPEGYSVSREKKERFSLILESASTNQTSMYLCASSPTGTASYNEQFFGPGTRLTVL.

This clone was seen a single time. V usage is TRBV5-4 and J usage is TRBJ2-1; 8 nucleotides line up with TRBD2. With 4 bases clipped from V and 7 bases from J, the junction kept 7 bases outside the gene matches. The CDR3 runs 14 residues. CDR1 and CDR2 from the germline V gene are SGHNT and YYREEE (reference sequence). CDR3: CASSPGGDGNEQFF. For the CDR3, the DNA is TGTGCCAGCAGCCCCGGGGGGGATGGGAATGAGCAGTTCTTC. Combining the CDR3 with reference TRBV5-4 and TRBJ2-1 gives the whole variable domain ETGVTQSPTHLIKTRGQQVTLRCSSQSGHNTVSWYQQALGQGPQFIFQYYREEENGRGNFPPRFSGLQFPNYSSELNVNALELDDSALYLCASSPGGDGNEQFFGPGTRLTVL.

J is TRBJ2-5 and V is TRBV5-4; TRBD1 matches 10 bases. From germline, CDR1 is SGHNT and CDR2 YYREEE (reference sequence). The CDR3 length is 14 residues. With 4 bases clipped from V and 4 bases from J, the junction kept 4 bases outside the gene matches. This CDR3 reads CASSDGTGVETQYF. DNA for the CDR3: TGTGCCAGCAGCGATGGGACAGGGGTAGAGACCCAGTACTTC.

The chain uses TRBV27 and TRBJ1-5, with TRBD1 identical over 8 bases. V was pared by 4 bases and J by 2 bases, with 1 base of the junction left unmatched. The CDR3 has 14 residues. Germline V gene lookup returns CDR1 MNHEY and CDR2 SMNVEV (reference sequence). The CDR3 loop reads CASSWGQGNQPQHF. The DNA for the CDR3 is TGTGCCAGCAGTTGGGGACAGGGCAATCAGCCCCAGCATTTT.

The V and J genes are TRBV3-1 (or the pseudogene TRBV3-2) and TRBJ2-1; possible D gene TRBD1, 6 bases. The CDR3 runs to 17 residues. V was cut by 4 bases and J by 0 bases, with 16 bases left in between. The germline CDR1 and CDR2 sequences are LGHDT and YNNKEL (reference sequence). CDR3: CASSPYTGPRSYNEQFF. DNA of the CDR3: TGTGCCAGCAGCCCCTATACAGGGCCCCGCTCCTACAATGAGCAGTTCTTC.

The chain has TRBV7-6 and TRBJ1-1, with D unclear. The CDR3 is 14 amino acids. CDR1 and CDR2 from the germline V gene are SGHVS and FNYEAQ. V was pared by 5 bases and J by 4 bases, with 14 bases between. The CDR3 here is CASSPRRKGTEAFF. DNA for the CDR3: TGTGCCAGCAGCCCTCGTCGAAAGGGCACTGAAGCTTTCTTT.

V usage is TRBV5-4 and J usage is TRBJ2-3; D not certain. V lost 3 bases and J 9 bases, leaving 17 bases between the germline ends. The CDR3 totals 14 residues. Per the germline V gene, CDR1 is SGHNT and CDR2 is YYREEE (reference sequence). The CDR3 protein is CASSSSSDLPTQYF. The CDR3 bases are TGTGCCAGCAGCTCAAGCTCAGACCTCCCGACGCAGTATTTT.

The chain couples TRBV27 to TRBJ2-1; D ambiguous. The length of the CDR3 is 16 residues. Per germline, CDR1 MNHEY and CDR2 SMNVEV (reference sequence). V dropped 3 bases and J dropped 0 bases, with 12 bases sitting between them. The CDR3, as DNA: TGTGCCAGCAGTTTTTGGCAGGTGAGCTCCTACAATGAGCAGTTCTTC. Residues: CASSFWQVSSYNEQFF.

The genes are TRBV12-3 or TRBV12-4 and TRBJ2-5; no reliable D call. There are 12 residues in the CDR3. Trimming took 6 bases from V and 5 from J, leaving 10 bases between them. The CDR3 protein is CASRSTAETQYF. For the CDR3, the DNA is TGTGCCAGCAGATCTACCGCGGAGACCCAGTACTTC.

The rearrangement uses TRBV2 and TRBJ1-2; no firm D call. The CDR3 covers 14 residues. V gave up 3 bases and J gave up 8 bases, with 16 bases separating them. Germline CDR1 and CDR2: SNHLY and FYNNEI. The CDR3 protein is CASSEASAPGGYTF. The CDR3 bases are TGTGCCAGCAGTGAGGCGTCAGCTCCAGGAGGCTACACCTTC.

The genes are TRBV9 and TRBJ1-3, with 10 nucleotides matching TRBD1. J gave up 4 bases and V 4 bases, and 8 bases lay outside the gene matches. Per germline, CDR1 SGDLS and CDR2 YYNGEE. The CDR3 has 16 amino acids. The CDR3 protein is CASSIAGTGAGNTIYF. DNA for the CDR3: TGTGCCAGCAGCATAGCGGGGACAGGGGCGGGAAACACCATATATTTT. The full variable domain, completed using reference TRBV9 and TRBJ1-3, is DSGVTQTPKHLITATGQRVTLRCSPRSGDLSVYWYQQSLDQGLQFLIQYYNGEERAKGNILERFSAQQFPDLHSELNLSSLELGDSALYFCASSIAGTGAGNTIYFGEGSWLTVV.

The chain recombines TRBV9 with TRBJ2-7; weak D call: TRBD1 (6 bases). The V end was cut by 0 bases, the J end by 7 bases, with 11 bases between. The CDR3 runs to 13 residues. Germline CDR1 SGDLS, CDR2 YYNGEE. CDR3 region: CASSVAEGVEQYF. The CDR3 DNA sequence: TGTGCCAGCAGCGTAGCAGAGGGGGTTGAGCAGTACTTC.

With respect to this clone: This same CDR3 is encoded by further DNA sequences in the sample. The genes are TRBV7-9 and TRBJ2-7, with D possibly being TRBD1 (6 bases). The CDR3 runs to 13 residues. Germline V gives CDR1 SEHNR, CDR2 FQNEAQ (reference sequence). V gave up 1 base and J gave up 3 bases, with 7 bases separating them. CDR3 loop: CASSLVGGYEQYF. The CDR3 nucleotides are TGTGCCAGCAGCTTAGTAGGGGGCTACGAGCAGTACTTC. Full variable domain (outside the CDR3, taken from reference TRBV7-9 and TRBJ2-7): DTGVSQNPRHKITKRGQNVTFRCDPISEHNRLYWYRQTLGQGPEFLTYFQNEAQLEKSRLLSDRFSAERPKGSFSTLEIQRTEQGDSAMYLCASSLVGGYEQYFGPGTRLTVT.

The J gene is TRBJ1-6, the V gene TRBV24-1; D not resolved. Per germline, CDR1 KGHDR and CDR2 SFDVKD. The ends were cut back, 2 bases at V and 7 bases at J, with 8 bases in the middle. This CDR3 spans 14 amino acids. The CDR3 region is CATSDSQFNSPLHF. The CDR3 DNA follows: TGTGCCACCAGTGATTCCCAGTTCAATTCACCCCTCCACTTT.

This clone was detected a few times. The gene calls are TRBV2 and TRBJ1-1; D may be TRBD1 (5 bases). The CDR3 consists of 18 residues. Germline CDR1 SNHLY, CDR2 FYNNEI. V shed 0 bases and J shed 0 bases, with 17 bases lying between them. CDR3 bases: TGTGCCAGCAGTGAAGCGGCCGGTGGAGGGGCATTGAACACTGAAGCTTTCTTT. Amino acid sequence: CASSEAAGGGALNTEAFF. Based on the CDR3 plus reference TRBV2 and TRBJ1-1, the full variable domain is EPEVTQTPSHQVTQMGQEVILRCVPISNHLYFYWYRQILGQKVEFLVSFYNNEISEKSEIFDDQFSVERPDGSNFTLKIRSTKLEDSAMYFCASSEAAGGGALNTEAFFGQGTRLTVV.

This chain joins TRBV2 and TRBJ1-2, with D possibly being TRBD1 (5 bases). Germline V gene data show CDR1 as SNHLY and CDR2 as FYNNEI. Trimming shortened V by 8 bases and J by 5 bases, and 6 bases separated the two germline ends. This CDR3 contains 10 residues. CDR3: CASGAYGYTF. The CDR3 DNA follows: TGTGCCAGCGGGGCGTATGGCTACACCTTC.

This clone was seen a few times. The chain combines TRBV24-1 with TRBJ2-1, with TRBD1 matching 7 bases. Trimming removed 5 bases from V and 2 bases from J; junction bases left unmatched: 8. The CDR3 has 16 amino acids. Germline V gives CDR1 KGHDR, CDR2 SFDVKD. In DNA form, the CDR3 reads TGTGCCACCAGTGCCCTGGACAGGAGTACCTACAATGAGCAGTTCTTC. Protein sequence: CATSALDRSTYNEQFF.

J is TRBJ2-1 and V is TRBV27; the match to TRBD2 covers 9 bases. CDR3 length: 14 amino acids. V shed 5 bases and J 8 bases; nucleotides not matched to a gene: 7. Germline CDR1 MNHEY, CDR2 SMNVEV (reference sequence). The CDR3 spells CASSIATSGHEQFF. For the CDR3, the DNA is TGTGCCAGCAGTATAGCGACTAGCGGCCATGAGCAGTTCTTC.

The chain recombines TRBV4-3 with TRBJ1-1; 7 nucleotides align to TRBD1. V lost 2 bases, J lost 4 bases, and 4 bases stayed unmatched. The CDR3 spans 14 residues. The germline V gene has CDR1 LGHNA and CDR2 YSLEER. The CDR3, as DNA: TGCGCCAGCAGCCAACTCACAGGGGCCACTGAAGCTTTCTTT. Translation: CASSQLTGATEAFF.